This TCR beta chain was observed in a study of T cells in Graves' hyperthyroidism and ophthalmopathy. Study overall: Peripheral blood was secured at the point of initial diagnosis, before any treatment.

Patients counted as stable if ophthalmopathy did not develop within 18 months. Exclusion followed for patients with uncontrolled infection, other autoimmune disease, pregnancy or lactation. It was 10 ml of fresh peripheral blood that supplied the PBMCs. Researchers amplified the TCR beta CDR3 regions from RNA transcripts. An initial round of RT-PCR targeting the TCR CDR3 relied on the HTBI primer set. TCRdb reprocessed the multiplex PCR reads via MiXCR and lists one record per CDR3 protein. The table records nearly 750,000 distinct CDR3 sequences, 35% of them present only once. Germline assignment: CDR1 SGHTA and CDR2 FQGNSA. This CDR3 spans 15 amino acids. V was pared by 5 bases and J by 3 bases, with 13 bases between. This clonotype turned up a few times.

The sequencing sample was made of blood. This TCR came from a woman aged 40 to 50 with Graves' hyperthyroidism. This chain uses TRBV7-2 with TRBJ1-4; possible D gene TRBD1, 5 bases. The CDR3 here is CASSRDSSANEKLFF. In nucleotides, the CDR3 is TGTGCCAGCAGCCGCGACAGTTCAGCTAATGAAAAACTGTTTTTT.